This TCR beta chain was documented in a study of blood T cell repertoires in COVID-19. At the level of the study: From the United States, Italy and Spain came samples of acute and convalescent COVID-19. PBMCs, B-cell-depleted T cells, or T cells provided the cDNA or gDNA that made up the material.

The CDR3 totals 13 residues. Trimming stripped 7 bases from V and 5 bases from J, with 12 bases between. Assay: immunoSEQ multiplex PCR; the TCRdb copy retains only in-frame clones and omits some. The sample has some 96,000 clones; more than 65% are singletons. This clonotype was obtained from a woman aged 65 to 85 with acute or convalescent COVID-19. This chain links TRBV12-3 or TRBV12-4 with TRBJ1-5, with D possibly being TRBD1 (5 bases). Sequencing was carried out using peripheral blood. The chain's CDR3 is CASTETVHQPQHF. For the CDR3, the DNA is TGTGCCAGCACCGAGACAGTTCATCAGCCCCAGCATTTT.